Below are 9 T cell receptor beta chains sequenced from a single sample in a study of T cell responses to AZD1222 COVID-19 vaccine. Assay used: immunoSEQ multiplex PCR; TCRdb lists only in-frame clones, some missing. Of around 140,000 clones in the sample, roughly 92% were seen once. The source was peripheral blood, collected on day 0 of AZD1222 vaccination. The receptors here all came from an adult in good health.

The chain recombines TRBV3-1 (or the pseudogene TRBV3-2) with TRBJ1-2; TRBD1 matches at 7 bases. V lost 0 bases to trimming and J lost 8 bases; unmatched junction nucleotides: 6. The CDR3 length is 14 residues. CDR1 and CDR2 (germline): LGHDT, YNNKEL (reference sequence). Written as DNA, the CDR3 is TGTGCCAGCAGCCAAGATCCAGGGGGTCGGGGCTACACCTTC. Its translation: CASSQDPGGRGYTF.

V and J are TRBV27 and TRBJ2-4; the D is unclear. The CDR3 covers 15 residues. From germline, CDR1 is MNHEY and CDR2 SMNVEV (reference sequence). Trimming pared 3 bases from V and 0 bases from J, leaving 9 bases between. The CDR3 nucleotides read TGTGCCAGCAGTTTTGGGTACGGAGCCAAAAACATTCAGTACTTC. It is translated as CASSFGYGAKNIQYF.

The chain couples TRBV5-4 to TRBJ2-7; D uncertain. The CDR3 totals 14 residues. Per germline, CDR1 SGHNT and CDR2 YYREEE (reference sequence). Trimming cost V 1 base and J 3 bases, with 11 bases left between them. The CDR3 sequence: CASSLKAGNYEQYF. The CDR3 coding sequence is TGTGCCAGCAGCTTGAAGGCAGGCAACTACGAGCAGTACTTC.

The chain has TRBV27 and TRBJ2-1, with 7 positions matching TRBD1. Per the germline V gene, CDR1 is MNHEY and CDR2 is SMNVEV (reference sequence). This CDR3 has 15 amino acids. Trimming cost V 6 bases and J 5 bases; bases outside gene matches: 10. The CDR3 loop is CASRPWTGRHNEQFF. The CDR3 DNA follows: TGTGCCAGCAGACCCTGGACAGGCCGTCACAATGAGCAGTTCTTC.

The chain is built from TRBV7-6 and TRBJ2-2, with D perhaps assigned TRBD1 or TRBD2 (5 bases each). CDR1 and CDR2 (germline): SGHVS, FNYEAQ. With 5 bases removed from V and 3 bases from J, the gap between germline ends came to 13 bases. The CDR3 length is 15 residues. This CDR3 is CASSRGGEDTGELFF. The CDR3 bases are TGTGCCAGCAGCCGGGGCGGCGAGGACACCGGGGAGCTGTTTTTT. Drawing the rest from reference TRBV7-6 and TRBJ2-2, the complete variable domain is GAGVSQSPRYKVTKRGQDVALRCDPISGHVSLYWYRQALGQGPEFLTYFNYEAQQDKSGLPNDRFSAERPEGSISTLTIQRTEQRDSAMYRCASSRGGEDTGELFFGEGSRLTVL.

This clone was counted only a few times. The rearrangement joins TRBV5-1 to TRBJ2-7, with 9 bases lining up with TRBD1. The junction had 11 bases not matched to a gene; V was cut back by 4 bases and J by 6 bases. The germline CDR1 and CDR2 sequences are SGHRS and YFSETQ. The CDR3 contains 15 residues. The CDR3 here is CASSRNPTGGGEQYF. DNA of the CDR3: TGCGCCAGCAGCCGCAACCCGACAGGGGGAGGCGAGCAGTACTTC.

This clone was recorded once. The rearrangement joins TRBV7-8 to TRBJ2-5; weak D call: TRBD1 (6 bases). CDR1 is SGHVS and CDR2 is FQNEAQ in the germline V gene. V was cut by 4 bases and J by 2 bases, with 14 bases left in between. The CDR3 spans 15 residues. For the CDR3, the DNA is TGTGCCAGCAGCTCCCGACAGGTGACTCAAGAGACCCAGTACTTC. This encodes CASSSRQVTQETQYF.

The rearrangement links TRBV28 to TRBJ2-5, with D maybe TRBD1 (6 bases). Germline CDR1 and CDR2: MDHEN and SYDVKM. Trimming removed 7 bases at V and 2 bases at J, with 14 bases between. The CDR3 is 14 amino acids. CDR3 sequence: CASTRGGGQETQYF. The CDR3 DNA sequence: TGTGCCAGCACCCGAGGGGGTGGGCAAGAGACCCAGTACTTC. Together with reference TRBV28 and TRBJ2-5, the CDR3 gives the full variable domain: DVKVTQSSRYLVKRTGEKVFLECVQDMDHENMFWYRQDPGLGLRLIYFSYDVKMKEKGDIPEGYSVSREKKERFSLILESASTNQTSMYLCASTRGGGQETQYFGPGTRLLVL.

This rearrangement joins TRBV2 to TRBJ1-4; D unclear. The germline CDR1 and CDR2 sequences are SNHLY and FYNNEI. Trimming stripped 0 bases from V and 2 bases from J, with 13 bases between. The length of the CDR3 is 17 residues. DNA for the CDR3: TGTGCCAGCAGTGAAGCAATTCCAGGAACGACTAATGAAAAACTGTTTTTT. It specifies CASSEAIPGTTNEKLFF.